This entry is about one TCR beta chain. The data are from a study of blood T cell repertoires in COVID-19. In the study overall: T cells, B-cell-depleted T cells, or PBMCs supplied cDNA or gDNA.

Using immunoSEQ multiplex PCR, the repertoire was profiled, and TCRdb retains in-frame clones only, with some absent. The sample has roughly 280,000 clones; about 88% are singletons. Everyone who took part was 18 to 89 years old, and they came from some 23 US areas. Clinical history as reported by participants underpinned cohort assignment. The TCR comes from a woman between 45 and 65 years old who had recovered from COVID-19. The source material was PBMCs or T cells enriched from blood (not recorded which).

The CDR3 loop is CASSGGSTYEQYF. The CDR3 region has the DNA TGTGCCAGCTCGGGGGGGAGTACCTACGAGCAGTACTTC. V is TRBV5-4 and J is TRBJ2-7; TRBD2 matches at 8 bases. This CDR3 has 13 amino acids. Germline V gene sequence: CDR1 SGHNT, CDR2 YYREEE (reference sequence). With 7 bases clipped from V and 2 bases from J, the junction kept 5 bases outside the gene matches. Filled out from reference TRBV5-4 and TRBJ2-7, the complete variable domain reads ETGVTQSPTHLIKTRGQQVTLRCSSQSGHNTVSWYQQALGQGPQFIFQYYREEENGRGNFPPRFSGLQFPNYSSELNVNALELDDSALYLCASSGGSTYEQYFGPGTRLTVT.